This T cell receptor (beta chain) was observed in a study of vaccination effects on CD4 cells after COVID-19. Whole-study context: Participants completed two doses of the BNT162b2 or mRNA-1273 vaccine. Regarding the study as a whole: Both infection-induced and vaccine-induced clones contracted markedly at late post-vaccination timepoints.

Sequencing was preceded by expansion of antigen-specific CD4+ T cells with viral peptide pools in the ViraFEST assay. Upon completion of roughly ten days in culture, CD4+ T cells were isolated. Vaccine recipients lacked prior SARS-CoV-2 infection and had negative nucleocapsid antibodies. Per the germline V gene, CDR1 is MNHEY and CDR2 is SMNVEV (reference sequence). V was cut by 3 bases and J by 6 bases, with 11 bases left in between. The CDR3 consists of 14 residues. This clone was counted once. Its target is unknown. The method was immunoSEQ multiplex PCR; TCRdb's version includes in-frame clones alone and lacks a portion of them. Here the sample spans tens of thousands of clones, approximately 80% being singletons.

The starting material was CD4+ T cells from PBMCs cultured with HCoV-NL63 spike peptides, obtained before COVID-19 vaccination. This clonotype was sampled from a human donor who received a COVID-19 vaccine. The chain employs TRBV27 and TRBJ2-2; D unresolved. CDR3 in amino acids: CASSFLGLPGELFF. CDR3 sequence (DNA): TGTGCCAGCAGTTTCCTCGGTCTGCCCGGGGAGCTGTTTTTT.